This note documents a single T cell receptor beta chain sequence. A second roughly 7 to 12 cycle PCR used barcoded and J-beta primers. TCRdb ran MiXCR on the 5' RACE reads and lists one entry per CDR3 protein. The sample consists of fewer than 2 million distinct CDR3 sequences, about two fifths of them appearing once. These data come from a study of blood T cells in healthy people across ages. This receptor was obtained from a human donor in good health. The sample comprised blood.

The CDR3 reads CSARDPRGDQPQHF. As DNA, the CDR3 is TGCAGTGCTAGAGATCCGCGGGGGGACCAGCCCCAGCATTTT. The chain joins TRBV20-1 to TRBJ1-5, with D perhaps matching TRBD1 (5 bases). From germline, CDR1 is DFQATT and CDR2 SNEGSKA (reference sequence). V lost 0 bases, J lost 7 bases, and 13 bases lay in between. The CDR3 spans 14 residues.